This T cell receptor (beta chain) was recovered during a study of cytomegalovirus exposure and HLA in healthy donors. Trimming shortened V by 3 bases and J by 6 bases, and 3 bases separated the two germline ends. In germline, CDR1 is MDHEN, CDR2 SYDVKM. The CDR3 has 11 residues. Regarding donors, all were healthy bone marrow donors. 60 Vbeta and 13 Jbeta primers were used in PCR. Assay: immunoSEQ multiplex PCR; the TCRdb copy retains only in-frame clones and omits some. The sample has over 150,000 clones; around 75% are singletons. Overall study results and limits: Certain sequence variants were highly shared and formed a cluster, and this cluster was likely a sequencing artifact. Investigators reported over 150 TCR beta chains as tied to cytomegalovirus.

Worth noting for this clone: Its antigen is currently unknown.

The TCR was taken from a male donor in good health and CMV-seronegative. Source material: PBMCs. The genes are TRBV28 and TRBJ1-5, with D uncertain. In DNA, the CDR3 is TGTGCCAGCAGTTTCCTTCAGCCCCAGCATTTT. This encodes CASSFLQPQHF.